This T cell receptor (beta chain) was recorded in a study of T cells in Graves' hyperthyroidism and ophthalmopathy. Germline CDR1 MDHEN, CDR2 SYDVKM. V lost 10 bases, J lost 5 bases, and 22 bases lay in between. CDR3 length: 15 residues. Patients between 18 and 65 years old had hyperthyroidism, newly diagnosed and lasting under 2 months. TCR beta CDR3 regions were amplified from RNA. The HTBI primer set drove a first-round RT-PCR of the TCR CDR3. TCRdb reprocessed the multiplex PCR reads with MiXCR, giving one entry per CDR3 protein. Found here are about 340,000 distinct CDR3 sequences, roughly a fifth of them singletons; the top ten hold around 50%.

The clonotype was recovered from a woman aged 45-65 years with Graves' hyperthyroidism. This chain uses TRBV28 with TRBJ2-3; maybe TRBD1 (5 bases). Sequenced sample: blood. This CDR3 is CAISTLSGAEDTQYF. The CDR3 DNA reads TGTGCCATCTCTACTCTGTCTGGGGCGGAAGATACGCAGTATTTT.